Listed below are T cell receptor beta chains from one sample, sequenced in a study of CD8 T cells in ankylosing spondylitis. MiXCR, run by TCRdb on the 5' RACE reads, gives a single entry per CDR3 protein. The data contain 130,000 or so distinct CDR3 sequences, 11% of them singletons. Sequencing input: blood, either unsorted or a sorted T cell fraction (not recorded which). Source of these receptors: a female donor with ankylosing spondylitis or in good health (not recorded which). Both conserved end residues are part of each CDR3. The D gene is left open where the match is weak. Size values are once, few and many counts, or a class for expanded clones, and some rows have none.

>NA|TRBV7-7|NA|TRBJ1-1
CTSSLHGNTETFF
TGTACCAGCAGCTTACACGGAAACACTGAAACTTTCTTT
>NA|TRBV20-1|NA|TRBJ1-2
CSSRGRVRGPNYGYTF
TGCAGTTCTAGAGGCCGGGTTAGGGGCCCTAACTATGGCTACACCTTC
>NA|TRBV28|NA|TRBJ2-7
CASSSPGQDTYEQYF
TGTGCCAGCTCGTCTCCAGGGCAGGATACCTACGAGCAGTACTTC
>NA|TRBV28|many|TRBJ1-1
CASSAPENTEAFF
TGTGCCAGCAGCGCCCCAGAGAACACTGAAGCTTTCTTT
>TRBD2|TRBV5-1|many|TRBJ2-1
CASSRASGNNEQFF
TGCGCCAGCAGCAGGGCTAGCGGAAACAATGAGCAGTTCTTC
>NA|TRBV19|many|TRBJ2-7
CASSLREGVDEQYF
TGTGCCAGTAGTCTCCGTGAAGGGGTAGACGAGCAGTACTTC
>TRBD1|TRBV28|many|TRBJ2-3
CASSSPDRGLTDTQYF
TGTGCCAGCAGTTCCCCGGACAGGGGCCTCACAGATACGCAGTATTTT
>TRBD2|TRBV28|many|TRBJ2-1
CASKGGGPVGEQFF
TGTGCCAGCAAAGGCGGGGGGCCCGTAGGTGAGCAGTTCTTC
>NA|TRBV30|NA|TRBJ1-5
CVWSWRSMNQPQHF
TGTGTCTGGAGTTGGCGCAGCATGAATCAGCCCCAGCATTTT
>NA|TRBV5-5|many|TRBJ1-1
CASSPTASLNTEAFF
TGTGCCAGCAGCCCCACGGCATCCTTGAACACTGAAGCTTTCTTT
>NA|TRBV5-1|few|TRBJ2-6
CASSLEGAGANVLTF
TGCGCCAGCAGCTTGGAAGGTGCTGGGGCCAACGTCCTGACTTTC
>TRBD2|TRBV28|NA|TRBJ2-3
CTSSFSGLAGGTDTQYF
TGTACCAGCAGTTTCTCCGGACTAGCGGGGGGCACAGATACGCAGTATTTT
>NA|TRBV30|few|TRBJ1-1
CAWSVPGGDTEAFF
TGTGCCTGGAGTGTACCTGGTGGAGACACTGAAGCTTTCTTT
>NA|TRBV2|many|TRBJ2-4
CASSADPAGRIQYF
TGTGCCAGCAGTGCGGACCCAGCGGGTAGAATTCAGTACTTC
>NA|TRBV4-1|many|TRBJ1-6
CASSQDQAGSPLHF
TGCGCCAGCAGCCAAGATCAAGCAGGATCACCCCTCCACTTT
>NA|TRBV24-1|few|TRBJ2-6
CATGEVVGGGANVLTF
TGTGCCACCGGGGAGGTGGTGGGCGGTGGGGCCAACGTCCTGACTTTC